The 2 T cell receptor beta chains below all came from one sample that was sequenced in a study of shared clonotypes between healthy human individuals. Profiling relied on immunoSEQ multiplex PCR, and the TCRdb table lists in-frame clones only, not all of them. The table has more than 2 million clones, around 93% seen once. Positive CCR7 selection of CD45RO-negative cells yielded the naive CD8 cells, and terminally differentiated effector memory CD45RA+ cells were excluded. Input material: naive CD8+ T cells from PBMCs. The receptors here all came from a man between 18 and 29 years old in good health. Some clones in this sample may be carry-over from other donors' samples.

This clone came up once. V usage is TRBV27 and J usage is TRBJ2-7; a weak D match, TRBD2 (5 bases). CDR1 is MNHEY and CDR2 is SMNVEV in the germline V gene (reference sequence). The CDR3 covers 12 residues. V was trimmed by 7 bases and J by 5 bases, leaving 12 bases between them. CDR3 DNA: TGTGCCAGCACCTCCCGGGGTCACGAGCAGTACTTC. Translated, it gives CASTSRGHEQYF.

The gene calls are TRBV4-3 and TRBJ1-1; 12 nucleotides align to TRBD1. This CDR3 has 17 amino acids. Germline-derived CDR1 and CDR2 are LGHNA and YSLEER. The junction had 7 bases not matched to a gene; V was cut back by 1 base and J by 4 bases. This chain's CDR3 is CASSQAGTGGAGTEAFF. The CDR3 region has the DNA TGCGCCAGCAGCCAAGCCGGGACAGGGGGCGCGGGCACTGAAGCTTTCTTT.